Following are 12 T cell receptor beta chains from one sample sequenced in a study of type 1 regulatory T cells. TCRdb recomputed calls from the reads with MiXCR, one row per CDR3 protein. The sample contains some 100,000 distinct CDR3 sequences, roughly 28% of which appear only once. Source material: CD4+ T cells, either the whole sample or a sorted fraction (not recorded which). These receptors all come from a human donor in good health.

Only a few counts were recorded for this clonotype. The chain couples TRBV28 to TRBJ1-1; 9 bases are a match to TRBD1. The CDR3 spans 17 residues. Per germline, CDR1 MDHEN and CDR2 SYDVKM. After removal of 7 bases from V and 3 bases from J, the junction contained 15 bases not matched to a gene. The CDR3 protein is CASTPTGGVVGDTEAFF. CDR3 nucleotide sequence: TGTGCCAGCACACCCACAGGGGGCGTAGTGGGGGACACTGAAGCTTTCTTT.

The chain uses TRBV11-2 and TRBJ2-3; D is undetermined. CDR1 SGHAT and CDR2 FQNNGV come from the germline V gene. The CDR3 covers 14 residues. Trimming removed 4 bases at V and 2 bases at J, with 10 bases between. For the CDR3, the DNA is TGTGCCAGCAGCTATGGCCTGAACACAGATACGCAGTATTTT. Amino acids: CASSYGLNTDTQYF.

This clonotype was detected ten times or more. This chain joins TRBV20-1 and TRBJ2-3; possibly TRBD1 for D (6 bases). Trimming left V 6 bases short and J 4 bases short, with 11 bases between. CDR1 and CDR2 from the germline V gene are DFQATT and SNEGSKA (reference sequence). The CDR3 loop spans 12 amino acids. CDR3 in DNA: TGCAGTGCGACAACAGGGTCAGATACGCAGTATTTT. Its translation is CSATTGSDTQYF.

CDR3 residues: CASSIAGTRRRDEQFF. The CDR3 coding sequence is TGTGCCAGTAGTATAGCCGGGACCAGGCGGAGGGATGAGCAGTTCTTC. The chain has TRBV19 and TRBJ2-1, with D perhaps TRBD2 (6 bases). Trimming removed 1 base from V and 8 bases from J, with 18 bases in between. Germline-derived CDR1 and CDR2 are LNHDA and SQIVND (reference sequence). The CDR3 is made up of 16 amino acids.

The CDR3: CASSLGVRLNTEAFF. As DNA, the CDR3 is TGCGCCAGCAGCTTGGGGGTCCGCTTGAACACTGAAGCTTTCTTT. The V gene is TRBV5-1, the J gene TRBJ1-1; D not resolved. The CDR3 sequence is 15 residues long. Per the germline V gene, CDR1 is SGHRS and CDR2 is YFSETQ. Trimming removed 0 bases at V and 0 bases at J, with 9 bases between.

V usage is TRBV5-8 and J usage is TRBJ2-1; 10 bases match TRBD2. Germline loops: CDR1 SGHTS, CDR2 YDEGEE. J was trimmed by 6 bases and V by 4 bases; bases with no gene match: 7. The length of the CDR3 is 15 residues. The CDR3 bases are TGTGCCAGCAGCCTCTACGCTAGCGGGAGCAATGAGCAGTTCTTC. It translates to CASSLYASGSNEQFF.

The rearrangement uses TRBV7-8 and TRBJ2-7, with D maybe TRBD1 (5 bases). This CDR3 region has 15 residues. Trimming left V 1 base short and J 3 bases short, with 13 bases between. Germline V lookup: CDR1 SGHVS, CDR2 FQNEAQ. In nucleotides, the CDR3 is TGTGCCAGCAGCTTAGAAGAGAGAACAGGCTACGAGCAGTACTTC. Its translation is CASSLEERTGYEQYF.

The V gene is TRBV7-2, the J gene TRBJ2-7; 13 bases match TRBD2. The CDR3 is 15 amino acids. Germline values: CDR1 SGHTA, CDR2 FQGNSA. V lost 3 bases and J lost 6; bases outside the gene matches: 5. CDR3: CASSLAGTSGTEQYF. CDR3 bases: TGTGCCAGCAGCTTGGCCGGGACTAGCGGGACCGAGCAGTACTTC.

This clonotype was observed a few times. The CDR3 nucleotides are TGTGCCAGCAGCAGGGCCGGGACAGGGGGTTCGGAGACCCAGTACTTC. This encodes CASSRAGTGGSETQYF. The rearrangement links TRBV7-8 to TRBJ2-5; 11 positions agree with TRBD1. Germline V gene lookup returns CDR1 SGHVS and CDR2 FQNEAQ. CDR3 length: 16 amino acids. Trimming at V came to 5 bases and at J to 5 bases, leaving 10 bases not matched to a gene.

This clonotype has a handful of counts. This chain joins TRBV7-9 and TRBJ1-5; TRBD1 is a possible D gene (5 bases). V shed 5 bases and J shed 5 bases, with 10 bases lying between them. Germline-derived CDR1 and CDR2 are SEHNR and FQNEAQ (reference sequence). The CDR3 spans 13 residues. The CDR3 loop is CASSELGDQPQHF. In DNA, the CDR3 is TGTGCCAGCAGCGAATTAGGGGATCAGCCCCAGCATTTT.

CDR3 nucleotides: TGTGCCACCAGTGATCCCGTTCTAGCGGGAGATGAGACCCAGTACTTC. Translation gives CATSDPVLAGDETQYF. The V and J genes are TRBV24-1 and TRBJ2-5; 10 bases are shared with TRBD2. CDR1 is KGHDR and CDR2 is SFDVKD in the germline V gene. This CDR3 comprises 16 residues. Trimming removed 3 bases from V and 5 bases from J; junction bases left unmatched: 8.

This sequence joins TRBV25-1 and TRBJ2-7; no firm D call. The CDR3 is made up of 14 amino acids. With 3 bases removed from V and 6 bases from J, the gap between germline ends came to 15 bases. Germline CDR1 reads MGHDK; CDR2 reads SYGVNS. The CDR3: CASSDTWDSSEQYF. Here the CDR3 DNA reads TGTGCCAGCAGTGATACCTGGGATTCAAGCGAGCAGTACTTC.